Given below is one T cell receptor (beta chain) in context. The sample comes from a study of blood T cell repertoires in COVID-19. Study-level information: COVID-19 samples collected from the United States, Italy and Spain covered acute and convalescent phases.

Germline-derived CDR1 and CDR2 are MNHEY and SVGAGI. This CDR3 has 13 residues. The ends lost 6 bases at V and 7 bases at J; junction bases unmatched: 7. How the authors handled the data: Amplification with reference gene primers provided the estimates of nucleated cell counts. Clones were sequenced by immunoSEQ multiplex PCR, and TCRdb holds only the in-frame ones, with some missing. The DNA was the basis for D and trimming; V, J and clone size are from that table. The sample contains over 45,000 clones, more than 85% of which appear only once. The receptor's source is a man aged 50 to 59 with acute or convalescent COVID-19. The sample comprised peripheral blood. The chain links TRBV6-5 to TRBJ2-3; 7 positions agree with TRBD2. The CDR3 DNA reads TGTGCCAGCAGGGGGGGGAGTGTGTATACGCAGTATTTT. This sequence encodes CASRGGSVYTQYF.